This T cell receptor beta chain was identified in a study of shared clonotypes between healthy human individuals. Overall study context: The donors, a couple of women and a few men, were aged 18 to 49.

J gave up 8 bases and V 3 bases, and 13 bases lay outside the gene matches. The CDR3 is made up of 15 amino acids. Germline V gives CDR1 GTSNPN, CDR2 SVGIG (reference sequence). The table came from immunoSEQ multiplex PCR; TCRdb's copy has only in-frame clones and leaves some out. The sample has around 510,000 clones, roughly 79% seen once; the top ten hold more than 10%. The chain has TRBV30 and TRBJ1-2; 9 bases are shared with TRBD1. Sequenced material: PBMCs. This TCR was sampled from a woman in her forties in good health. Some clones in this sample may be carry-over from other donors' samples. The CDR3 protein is CAWSMDRGRLIGYTF. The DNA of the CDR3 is TGTGCCTGGAGCATGGACAGGGGACGTTTAATCGGCTACACCTTC.